These T cell receptor beta chains were read from a single sample in a study of cytomegalovirus exposure and HLA in healthy donors. Produced via immunoSEQ multiplex PCR; TCRdb's table is partial and in-frame only. Among about 240,000 clones listed, 85% were seen once. Input material: PBMCs. Every receptor here comes from a girl aged 2 to 10 in good health and CMV-seronegative. Both conserved end residues are part of each CDR3. The D gene is left open where the match is weak. Clone size is not always given. Where it is, it says once, few, many or a class for expanded clones.

d_call,v_call,clone_size,j_call,cdr3_nt,cdr3_aa
TRBD1,TRBV5-4,.,TRBJ2-4,TGTGCCAGCAGCCCAAGGGACAGGGATGGCAAAAACATTCAGTACTTC,CASSPRDRDGKNIQYF
TRBD2,TRBV7-7,.,TRBJ2-7,TGTGCCAGCAGCGAGGGACTAGCGGGAGGGCGACACGAGCAGTACTTC,CASSEGLAGGRHEQYF
.,TRBV5-4,few,TRBJ2-3,TGTGCCAGCAGCTTGACTAGCACAGATACGCAGTATTTT,CASSLTSTDTQYF
.,TRBV30,.,TRBJ2-3,TGTGCCTGGAATGCAGGGGTCACAGATACGCAGTATTTT,CAWNAGVTDTQYF
.,TRBV27,.,TRBJ2-7,TGTGCCAGCAGTTTGGGGAGGCTAGTGGGCGAGCAGTACTTC,CASSLGRLVGEQYF
.,TRBV4-2,.,TRBJ2-7,TGTGCCAGCAGCCCGGGCAGGGCCTACGAGCAGTACTTC,CASSPGRAYEQYF
TRBD2,TRBV5-4,.,TRBJ2-1,TGTGCCAGCAGCTTAGGTCTAGCGGGGGGGCGGAATGAGCAGTTCTTC,CASSLGLAGGRNEQFF
.,TRBV27,.,TRBJ1-1,TGTGCCAGCAGCCCTAACCGGGAGGGGACTGAAGCTTTCTTT,CASSPNREGTEAFF
.,TRBV11-3,once,TRBJ2-2,TGTGCCAGCAGCTACTCGGTGAACACCGGGGAGCTGTTTTTT,CASSYSVNTGELFF
.,TRBV2,.,TRBJ2-7,TGTGCCAGCAGAACACCGGGGGGCAGAGTTCGGTACGAGCAGTACTTC,CASRTPGGRVRYEQYF
TRBD1,TRBV6-1,.,TRBJ1-2,TGTGCCAGCAGCGAGACAGGGGTCGATGGCTACACCTTC,CASSETGVDGYTF
.,TRBV15,.,TRBJ1-2,TGTGCCACCAGCAGAGAGTTGAACAGGGATGGCTACACCTTC,CATSRELNRDGYTF
TRBD2,TRBV15,.,TRBJ2-5,TGTGCCACCAGCAGAGATCCCCCGGGGGGATGGGAGACCCAGTACTTC,CATSRDPPGGWETQYF
.,TRBV10-1,.,TRBJ2-3,TGCGCCAGCAGTGTAAGCGGACTTTCCACAGATACGCAGTATTTT,CASSVSGLSTDTQYF
TRBD2,TRBV6-5,.,TRBJ2-1,TGTGCCAGCACGCCGGCGGGAGGTATCCATGAGCAGTTCTTC,CASTPAGGIHEQFF
.,TRBV7-2,.,TRBJ2-5,TGTGCCAGCAGCTTAAGGAGGGAGCGGCGAGAGACCCAGTACTTC,CASSLRRERRETQYF
TRBD1,TRBV5-1,.,TRBJ2-7,TGCGCCAGCAGCTGGCAGGGGGCCTCCTACGAGCAGTACTTC,CASSWQGASYEQYF
.,TRBV7-9,.,TRBJ1-1,TGTGCCAGCAGCTTAGCTTTCCTGACAGCCAACACTGAAGCTTTCTTT,CASSLAFLTANTEAFF
TRBD2,TRBV5-1,.,TRBJ2-4,TGCGCCAGCAGGGGGACTAGCGGGGGGGCCGGTGGAAACATTCAGTACTTC,CASRGTSGGAGGNIQYF
TRBD2,TRBV29-1,few,TRBJ2-5,TGCAGCGTTGCACTAGCGATCCTGGGGGAGCAGTACTTC,CSVALAILGEQYF
TRBD1,TRBV19,.,TRBJ2-6,TGTGCCAGCGCCCCAGGGGGCGCGTCTGGGGCCAACGTCCTGACTTTC,CASAPGGASGANVLTF
.,TRBV6-6,.,TRBJ1-1,TGTGCCAGCAGTTACTCGGCCAGCACTGAAGCTTTCTTT,CASSYSASTEAFF
TRBD1,TRBV4-2,.,TRBJ1-1,TGTGCCAGCAGCCAAGACGGCAGACAGGGAACGGGCACTGAAGCTTTCTTT,CASSQDGRQGTGTEAFF
TRBD1,TRBV7-9,.,TRBJ1-4,TGTGCCAGCAGCTTAGACAGGGGTAGGGAAAAACTGTTTTTT,CASSLDRGREKLFF
.,TRBV6-5,once,TRBJ2-7,TGTGCCAGCAGTTCCAGGGTCCTCTACGAGCAGTACTTC,CASSSRVLYEQYF
TRBD2,TRBV6-1,.,TRBJ2-7,TGTGCCAGCAGTGAGCGGGGGGCTAGGGTGGACGAGCAGTACTTC,CASSERGARVDEQYF
TRBD2,TRBV2,.,TRBJ2-3,TGTGCCAGCAGTGAAAGGTGGCGGGCGGGAGGGCCTAAAGATACGCAGTATTTT,CASSERWRAGGPKDTQYF
TRBD1,TRBV7-9,.,TRBJ1-5,TGTGCCAGCAGCGCGGGACAGAACAATCAGCCCCAGCATTTT,CASSAGQNNQPQHF
TRBD1,TRBV5-1,.,TRBJ2-7,TGCGCCAGCAGCTCCGGACAGGGACCTCGTCACGAGCAGTACTTC,CASSSGQGPRHEQYF
TRBD2,TRBV6-4,few,TRBJ2-1,TGTGCCAGCAGTTTATCCGGGACTAGGGGGGAGGTTGAGCAGTTCTTC,CASSLSGTRGEVEQFF
.,TRBV19,once,TRBJ1-3,TGTGCCAGTAGTATCTACAGGGAATCGTCTGGAAACACCATATATTTT,CASSIYRESSGNTIYF
.,TRBV6-5,.,TRBJ1-2,TGTGCCAGCAGTTACCGACAACCAAACTATGGCTACACCTTC,CASSYRQPNYGYTF
TRBD1,TRBV19,.,TRBJ1-2,TGTGCCGCGGCCCCCCGACAGGGGGCTCGAAACTATGGCTACACCTTC,CAAAPRQGARNYGYTF
TRBD1,TRBV5-6,.,TRBJ2-4,TGTGCCAGCAGCGACAGGGGCCCAAACATTCAGTACTTC,CASSDRGPNIQYF
.,TRBV5-4,.,TRBJ2-5,TGTGCCAGCAGCTCCCTCAGGGGTGAGGAGACCCAGTACTTC,CASSSLRGEETQYF
TRBD1,TRBV19,.,TRBJ1-6,TGTGCCAGTAGTACAGGGGGCTTTTCACCCCTCCACTTT,CASSTGGFSPLHF
.,TRBV6-5,.,TRBJ1-4,TGTGCCAGCAGCTTATTAGGGGCCTACGGGGAAAAACTGTTTTTT,CASSLLGAYGEKLFF
TRBD1,TRBV5-5,few,TRBJ1-4,TGTGCCAGCAGCTGGGGGGACAGGGCGAGTGAAAAACTGTTTTTT,CASSWGDRASEKLFF
.,TRBV10-3,.,TRBJ1-2,TGTGCCATCAGTGAGTCGCGGGAGGGCTACACCTTC,CAISESREGYTF
TRBD1,TRBV30,.,TRBJ1-4,TGTGCCTGGAGTATAGACAGGGCGGGTGGAGAAAAACTGTTTTTT,CAWSIDRAGGEKLFF
TRBD1,TRBV14,.,TRBJ2-7,TGTGCCAGCAGCTTACCAGGGGGCCCCTCCTACGAGCAGTACTTC,CASSLPGGPSYEQYF
.,TRBV7-7,.,TRBJ2-5,TGTGCCAGCAGCTTAGGGGCAGGTACCCTTCAAGAGACCCAGTACTTC,CASSLGAGTLQETQYF
.,TRBV7-8,.,TRBJ1-2,TGTGCCAGCAGCCCCCCAACACCCAGGGTCGGGGGCTACACCTTC,CASSPPTPRVGGYTF
.,TRBV29-1,.,TRBJ1-4,TGCAGCGTTCGTTGGGGCAGTGAAAAACTGTTTTTT,CSVRWGSEKLFF